This T cell receptor (beta chain) comes out of a study of cytomegalovirus exposure and HLA in healthy donors. Concerning this clone: Its cognate antigen is unknown.

Separate from the approximately 720-subject first cohort was the approximately 130-subject validation cohort, to which the donors belonged. CDR3 length: 15 residues. Germline CDR1 reads SGHRS; CDR2 reads YFSETQ. The ends were cut back, 8 bases at V and 7 bases at J, with 19 bases in the middle. Study-wide results and limits: Reports indicated that the classifier achieved high specificity and sensitivity in diagnosing cytomegalovirus status. One later analysis, an examination of the 90 to 150 validation repertoires, found that first-cohort TCR clusters tended to co-occur in them. In vitro confirmation showed three CMV-associated chains to be CMV antigen specific.

TCRdb keeps only in-frame clones here, not all; method: immunoSEQ multiplex PCR. The sample has some 70,000 clones, around 97% seen once. V and J are TRBV5-1 and TRBJ1-6; D possibly corresponds to TRBD1 (6 bases). The sample was PBMCs. The sequence came from a man between 18 and 29 years old in good health and CMV-seronegative. CDR3 DNA: TGCGCCAGTGGAGGGGGGGGCGAGAGGAATTCACCCCTCCACTTT. Its translation: CASGGGGERNSPLHF.